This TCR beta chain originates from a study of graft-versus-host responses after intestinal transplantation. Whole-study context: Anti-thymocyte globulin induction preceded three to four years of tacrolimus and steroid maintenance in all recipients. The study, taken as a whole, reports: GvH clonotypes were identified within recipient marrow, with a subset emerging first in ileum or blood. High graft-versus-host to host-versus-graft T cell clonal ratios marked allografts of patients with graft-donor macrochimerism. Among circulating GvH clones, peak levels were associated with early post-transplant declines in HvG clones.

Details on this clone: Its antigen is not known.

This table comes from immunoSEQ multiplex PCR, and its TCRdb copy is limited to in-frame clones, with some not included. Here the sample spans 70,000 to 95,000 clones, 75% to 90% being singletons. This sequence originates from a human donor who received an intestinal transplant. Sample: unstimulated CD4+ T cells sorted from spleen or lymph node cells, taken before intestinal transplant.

For the CDR3, the DNA is TGTGCCAGCAGCAGAGGCGGGGGAATCGGAGAGACCCAGTACTTC. It specifies CASSRGGGIGETQYF. The chain couples TRBV5-4 to TRBJ2-5; 7 bases are a match to TRBD2. The CDR3 length is 15 residues. Germline trimming cut 4 bases from V and 4 bases from J; bases unmatched to any gene: 10. Germline assignment: CDR1 SGHNT and CDR2 YYREEE (reference sequence).